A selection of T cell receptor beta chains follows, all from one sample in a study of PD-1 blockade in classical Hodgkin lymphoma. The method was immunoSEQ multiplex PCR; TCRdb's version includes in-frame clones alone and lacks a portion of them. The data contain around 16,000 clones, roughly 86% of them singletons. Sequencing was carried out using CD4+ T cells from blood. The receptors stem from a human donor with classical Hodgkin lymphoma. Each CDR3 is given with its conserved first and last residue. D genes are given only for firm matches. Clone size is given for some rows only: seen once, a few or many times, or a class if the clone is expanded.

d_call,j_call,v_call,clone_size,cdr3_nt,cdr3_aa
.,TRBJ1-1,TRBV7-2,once,TGTGCCAGCAGCTTATGGGACGGGGGGAACACTGAAGCTTTCTTT,CASSLWDGGNTEAFF
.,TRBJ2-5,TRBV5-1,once,TGCGCCAGCAGCTTGATTCCAGACCTGGAGACCCAGTACTTC,CASSLIPDLETQYF
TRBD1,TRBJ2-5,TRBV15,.,TGTGCCACCAGCAGAGACAGGACAGGGTGGCAAGAGACCCAGTACTTC,CATSRDRTGWQETQYF
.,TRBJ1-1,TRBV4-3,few,TGCGCCAGCAGCCAAGATACCGGACAGTACACTGAAGCTTTCTTT,CASSQDTGQYTEAFF
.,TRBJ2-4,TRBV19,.,TGTGCCAGTTCCGTCGACCGTGAAAACATTCAGTACTTC,CASSVDRENIQYF
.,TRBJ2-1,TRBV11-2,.,TGTGCCAGCAGCCCCCGTAGGACTTACAATGAGCAGTTCTTC,CASSPRRTYNEQFF
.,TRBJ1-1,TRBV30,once,TGTGCCTGGATCAGTAAGGGCTGGGAGACTGAAGCTTTCTTT,CAWISKGWETEAFF
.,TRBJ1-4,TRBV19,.,TGTGCCAGTAGTGATCAGGGGCTTAATGAAAAACTGTTTTTT,CASSDQGLNEKLFF
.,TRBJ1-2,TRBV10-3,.,TGTACCACCGGGGGCGCACGCTATGGCTACACCTTC,CTTGGARYGYTF
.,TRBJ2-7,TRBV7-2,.,TGTGCCAGCAGCGGGACGGGCGGCGTTATACAGCAGTACTTC,CASSGTGGVIQQYF
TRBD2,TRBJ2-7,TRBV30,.,TGTGCCTGGAGTGTCGGGCTAGCGGGAGCAGGCGAGCAGTACTTC,CAWSVGLAGAGEQYF
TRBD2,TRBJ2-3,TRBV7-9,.,TGTGCCAGCAGCGGAGCTCGACTAGCGGGAGTCACAGATACGCAGTATTTT,CASSGARLAGVTDTQYF
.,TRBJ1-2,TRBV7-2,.,TGTGCCAGCAGCTTAGCGCGGGGGAGTGATGGCTACACCTTC,CASSLARGSDGYTF
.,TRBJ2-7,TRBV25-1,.,TGTGCCAGCAGTGTCAAGGGCTACGAGCAGTACTTC,CASSVKGYEQYF
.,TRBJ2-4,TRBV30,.,TGTGCCTGGAGTAGTGGGGGGGGCCTAGCCAAAAACATTCAGTACTTC,CAWSSGGGLAKNIQYF
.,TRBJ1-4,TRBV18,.,TGTGCCAGCTCAGCCGTTGCTCCGGGGGGCGAAAAACTGTTTTTT,CASSAVAPGGEKLFF
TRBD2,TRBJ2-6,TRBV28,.,TGTGCCAGCAGTACTACAGGACTAGCGGACTCTGGGGCCAACGTCCTGACTTTC,CASSTTGLADSGANVLTF
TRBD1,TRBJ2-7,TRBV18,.,TGTGCCAGCTCACCGGACAGGGGAGGCTCCTACGAGCAGTACTTC,CASSPDRGGSYEQYF
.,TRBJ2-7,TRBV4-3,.,TGCGCCAGCAGCTGGGACCTAGGAAACGAGCAGTACTTC,CASSWDLGNEQYF
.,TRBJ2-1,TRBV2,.,TGTGCCAGCAGTGAAGCTGGGCGCACCTACAATGAGCAGTTCTTC,CASSEAGRTYNEQFF
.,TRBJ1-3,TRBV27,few,TGTGCCAGCAGTGCGAGGGACTCTGGAAACACCATATATTTT,CASSARDSGNTIYF
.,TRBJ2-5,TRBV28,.,TGTGCCAGCAGTTTATCTACGCCGGACGTGACCCAGTACTTC,CASSLSTPDVTQYF
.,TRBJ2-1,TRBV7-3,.,TGTGCCAGCAGCTTATTACAGGGCAATGAGCAGTTCTTC,CASSLLQGNEQFF
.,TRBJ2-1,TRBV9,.,TGTGCCAGCAGCGTAGACCTCCCCGGGTCCCTAGGGCAGTTCTTC,CASSVDLPGSLGQFF
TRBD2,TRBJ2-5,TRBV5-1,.,TGCGCCAGCAGCTTTGGGGGGGGAGAGACCCAGTACTTC,CASSFGGGETQYF
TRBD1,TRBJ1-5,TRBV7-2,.,TGTGCCAGCAGCTTAGGGACAGGTGCGGGTTTGCCCCAGCATTTT,CASSLGTGAGLPQHF
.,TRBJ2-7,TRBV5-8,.,TGTGCCAGCAGCTTGGGGTCCGGGGCAGGGCGTAGCTTC,CASSLGSGAGRSF
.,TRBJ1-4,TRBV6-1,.,TGTGCCAGCAGGGGTACATTGGGCGAAAAACTGTTTTTT,CASRGTLGEKLFF
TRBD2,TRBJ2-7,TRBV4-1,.,TGCGCCAGCAGCCAAGCAGCCTTTAGCGGGAGTCTTTACGAGCAGTACTTC,CASSQAAFSGSLYEQYF
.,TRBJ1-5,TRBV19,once,TGTGCCAGTAGTATACAACAGGGTAGCAATCAGCCCCAGCATTTT,CASSIQQGSNQPQHF
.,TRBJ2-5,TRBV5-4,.,TGTGCCAGCAGCGTGGGGTCTGGGAGTTCAGAGACCCAGTACTTC,CASSVGSGSSETQYF
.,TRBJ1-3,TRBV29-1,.,TGCAGCGTTGTGTCCTGGGGAAGCTCTGGAAACACCATATATTTT,CSVVSWGSSGNTIYF
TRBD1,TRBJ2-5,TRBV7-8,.,TGTGCCAGCAGCTCGGACAGGGGAGAGACCCAGTACTTC,CASSSDRGETQYF
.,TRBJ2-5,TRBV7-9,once,TGTGCCAGCAGCCCTACGACTATAAGAGGTCAAGAGACCCAGTACTTC,CASSPTTIRGQETQYF
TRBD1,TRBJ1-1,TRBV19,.,TGTGCCAGTAGTATAGGTGGGAACAGGGGGAACACTGAAGCTTTCTTT,CASSIGGNRGNTEAFF
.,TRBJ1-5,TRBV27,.,TGTGCCAGCAGTCCACGTGGGGGGCGCGCTCAGCCCCAGCATTTT,CASSPRGGRAQPQHF
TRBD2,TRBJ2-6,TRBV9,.,TGTGCCAGCAGCGTATACGACAGCGGGGCTGGGGCCAACGTCCTGACTTTC,CASSVYDSGAGANVLTF
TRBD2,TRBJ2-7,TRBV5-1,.,TGCGCCAGCAGCAACCGGGGACTAGCGGGGGTTACCTACGAGCAGTACTTC,CASSNRGLAGVTYEQYF
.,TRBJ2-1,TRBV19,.,TGTGCCAGTAGTATGAGGGTCGGTGGGAGTTCGTCTGGTGAGCAGTTCTTC,CASSMRVGGSSSGEQFF
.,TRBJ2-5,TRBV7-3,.,TGTGCCAGCAGCTTAACGGCGAGCTCTCGAGAGACCCAGTACTTC,CASSLTASSRETQYF
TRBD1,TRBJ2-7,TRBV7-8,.,TGTGCCAGCAGCTCCCAGGGGGACGAGCAGTACTTC,CASSSQGDEQYF
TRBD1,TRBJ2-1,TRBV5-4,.,TGTGCCATCTCAGCTATAGGGGGCCGGGACAATGAGCAGTTCTTC,CAISAIGGRDNEQFF
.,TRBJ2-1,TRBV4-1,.,TGCGCCAGCAGCCAAGATCTGCTATTCTGGGACAATGAGCAGTTCTTC,CASSQDLLFWDNEQFF
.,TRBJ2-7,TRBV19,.,TGTGCCAGTAGTATGCTGGCGGGACCCGACTACGAGCAGTACTTC,CASSMLAGPDYEQYF
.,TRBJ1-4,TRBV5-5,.,TGTGCCAGCAGCTTGGGAGGCAAGACCGTTAATGAAAAACTGTTTTTT,CASSLGGKTVNEKLFF
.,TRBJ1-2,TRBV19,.,TGTGCCAGTAGTATTAGAGAGGGGAATGGCTACACCTTC,CASSIREGNGYTF
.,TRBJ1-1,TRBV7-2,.,TGTGCCAGCAGCTTAGTACAGAACACTGAAGCTTTCTTT,CASSLVQNTEAFF
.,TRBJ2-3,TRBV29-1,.,TGCAGCGTGTTACTGGGGGATACGCAGTATTTT,CSVLLGDTQYF
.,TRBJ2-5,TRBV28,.,TGTGCCAGCAGTCCGGGACTCGGGTGGACCCGAGAGACCCAGTACTTC,CASSPGLGWTRETQYF